This TCR beta chain was recovered during a study of OX40 agonist ivuxolimab in advanced cancers. Study results and limitations: On average, a greater number of expanded clones characterised CD8+ T cells relative to CD4+.

Measured with immunoSEQ multiplex PCR; TCRdb has only the in-frame clones, and not every one. Of 65,000 to 80,000 clones in the sample, 80% are singletons; the top ten hold approximately 8%. In its sample, this clone was seen once. Its antigen is undetermined. The CDR3 extends over 17 amino acids. V lost 4 bases and J lost 1; bases outside the gene matches: 7. The germline gives CDR1 LGHNA, CDR2 YNFKEQ. The chain recombines TRBV4-2 with TRBJ2-3; 11 nucleotides match TRBD2. The receptor's source is an adult with an advanced solid tumor such as melanoma, head and neck, liver or kidney cancer. The source was CD4+ or CD8+ T cells sorted from blood, collected in a trial of the OX40 agonist ivuxolimab. The CDR3 protein is CASSPSGTSGRTDTQYF. DNA of the CDR3: TGTGCCAGCAGCCCTTCGGGGACTAGCGGCCGCACAGATACGCAGTATTTT.